A selection of T cell receptor beta chains follows, all from one sample in a study of response to subunit inactivated influenza vaccine. TCRdb recomputed calls from the RT-PCR reads with MiXCR, one row per CDR3 protein. This table holds roughly 790,000 distinct CDR3 sequences, roughly 20% found once. Sequenced material: PBMCs from blood, taken more than 4 days after vaccination. These receptor sequences come from a man aged 50-60 years who received an inactivated influenza vaccine. The CDR3 runs from the conserved cysteine through the conserved F or W. A D gene is named only where the DNA matches it firmly. Clone size is stated in some rows and not others, as once, few, many or a class when expanded.

len,d_gene,v_gene,abundance,j_gene,CDR3aa,CDR3nt
17,TRBD2,TRBV12-3/TRBV12-4,few,TRBJ2-1,CASSLSSGLAGVGEQFF,TGTGCCAGCAGTTTATCCTCGGGACTAGCGGGGGTGGGTGAGCAGTTCTTC
14,TRBD1,TRBV5-1,NA,TRBJ2-7,CASSTDRAEYEQYF,TGCGCCAGCAGCACGGACAGGGCCGAGTACGAGCAGTACTTC
14,TRBD2,TRBV28,NA,TRBJ2-3,CASSFPGGGDTQYF,TGTGCCAGCAGTTTCCCCGGCGGGGGAGATACGCAGTATTTT
14,NA,TRBV12-3/TRBV12-4,few,TRBJ1-1,CASSRLQTNTEAFF,TGTGCCAGCAGTCGTTTACAGACGAACACTGAAGCTTTCTTT
15,NA,TRBV12-3/TRBV12-4,few,TRBJ1-5,CASSVTGSGNQPQHF,TGTGCCAGCAGCGTTACAGGGTCCGGCAATCAGCCCCAGCATTTT
17,TRBD1,TRBV24-1,few,TRBJ2-1,CATSGTLRDRVSYEQFF,TGTGCCACCAGTGGCACGCTGCGGGACAGGGTCAGCTATGAGCAGTTCTTC
14,NA,TRBV4-3,many,TRBJ1-2,CASSQDPSGYGYTF,TGCGCCAGCAGCCAAGACCCCTCGGGCTATGGCTACACCTTC
14,NA,TRBV20-1,NA,TRBJ2-5,CSARLAETKETQYF,TGCAGTGCTAGATTGGCCGAGACAAAGGAGACCCAGTACTTC
16,TRBD1,TRBV5-1,few,TRBJ1-5,CASSLGGTAGNQPQHF,TGCGCCAGCAGCTTGGGGGGGACAGCCGGCAATCAGCCCCAGCATTTT
15,TRBD2,TRBV5-1,NA,TRBJ2-1,CASNGEGSSYNEQFF,TGCGCCAGCAATGGGGAGGGGAGCTCCTACAATGAGCAGTTCTTC
16,NA,TRBV2,once,TRBJ2-6,CASSELGGPGANVLTF,TGTGCCAGCAGTGAATTAGGAGGCCCTGGGGCCAACGTCCTGACTTTC
15,TRBD1,TRBV14,NA,TRBJ2-7,CASSQPGQGFHEQYF,TGTGCCAGCAGCCAGCCGGGACAGGGGTTCCACGAGCAGTACTTC
15,TRBD1,TRBV20-1,NA,TRBJ1-5,CSAWDSQARYQPQHF,TGCAGTGCTTGGGACAGTCAGGCAAGGTATCAGCCCCAGCATTTT
20,TRBD1,TRBV12-3/TRBV12-4,many,TRBJ2-3,CASSLGPTGQGVLSTDTQYF,TGTGCCAGCAGTTTAGGACCGACGGGACAGGGAGTCTTGAGCACAGATACGCAGTATTTT
13,NA,TRBV11-3,once,TRBJ2-1,CASSLTGLGEQFF,TGTGCCAGCAGCCTCACAGGGTTGGGTGAGCAGTTCTTC
15,NA,TRBV9,NA,TRBJ2-1,CASSVSGVWYNEQFF,TGTGCCAGCAGCGTATCAGGGGTTTGGTACAATGAGCAGTTCTTC
14,NA,TRBV3-1,NA,TRBJ2-1,CASSQEYGYNEQFF,TGTGCCAGCAGCCAAGAGTACGGTTACAATGAGCAGTTCTTC
15,TRBD1,TRBV18,NA,TRBJ2-1,CASSPRRGIYNEQFF,TGTGCCAGCTCACCACGCAGGGGGATATACAATGAGCAGTTCTTC
12,NA,TRBV28,NA,TRBJ1-1,CASLTTDTEAFF,TGTGCCAGCCTGACCACGGACACTGAAGCTTTCTTT
15,NA,TRBV12-3/TRBV12-4,NA,TRBJ2-2,CASSREGMNTGELFF,TGTGCCAGCAGTAGGGAAGGGATGAACACCGGGGAGCTGTTTTTT
13,TRBD1,TRBV29-1,few,TRBJ2-2,CSADRGHTGELFF,TGCAGCGCCGACAGGGGGCACACCGGGGAGCTGTTTTTT
13,NA,TRBV12-3/TRBV12-4,many,TRBJ2-7,CASSKDRTYEQYF,TGTGCCAGCAGTAAAGACAGGACCTACGAGCAGTACTTC
14,TRBD1,TRBV4-3,few,TRBJ2-1,CASSQDWTQGDQFF,TGCGCCAGCAGCCAAGATTGGACCCAGGGGGACCAGTTCTTC
14,TRBD2,TRBV29-1,NA,TRBJ2-3,CSDGLAGHTDTQYF,TGCAGCGATGGACTAGCGGGACACACAGATACGCAGTATTTT
15,NA,TRBV29-1,few,TRBJ2-1,CSVGIGTVSYNEQFF,TGCAGCGTTGGTATAGGGACGGTCTCCTACAATGAGCAGTTCTTC
16,TRBD2,TRBV3-1,NA,TRBJ2-1,CASSQDWLAGVGEQFF,TGTGCCAGCAGCCAAGACTGGCTAGCGGGGGTTGGTGAGCAGTTCTTC
14,NA,TRBV5-1,NA,TRBJ1-2,CASRAAGRADGYTF,TGCGCCAGCAGGGCGGCTGGCAGGGCCGATGGCTACACCTTC
18,TRBD1,TRBV9,NA,TRBJ2-2,CASSVDSRGTVYTGELFF,TGTGCCAGCAGCGTAGATAGTAGGGGGACAGTCTACACCGGGGAGCTGTTTTTT
16,NA,TRBV7-8,few,TRBJ2-1,CASSLAGRSSYNEQFF,TGTGCCAGCAGCTTAGCGGGGCGTAGCTCCTACAATGAGCAGTTCTTC
13,NA,TRBV12-3/TRBV12-4,NA,TRBJ1-6,CASKTVNNSPLHF,TGTGCCAGCAAAACAGTAAATAATTCACCCCTCCACTTT
14,NA,TRBV7-9,few,TRBJ2-7,CASSSQEGGVEQYF,TGTGCCAGCAGCTCCCAAGAGGGGGGAGTCGAGCAGTACTTC
12,NA,TRBV29-1,many,TRBJ2-3,CSAIGTADTQYF,TGCAGCGCAATAGGTACCGCAGATACGCAGTATTTT
14,NA,TRBV27,few,TRBJ2-5,CASSFFAGQETQYF,TGTGCCAGCAGTTTTTTTGCGGGTCAAGAGACCCAGTACTTC
15,TRBD2,TRBV10-3,few,TRBJ2-7,CAISLAGGPGYEQYF,TGTGCCATCAGCCTAGCGGGAGGGCCGGGCTACGAGCAGTACTTC
14,NA,TRBV3-1,few,TRBJ1-5,CASSNTGNNQPQHF,TGTGCCAGCAGCAACACGGGGAACAATCAGCCCCAGCATTTT
14,NA,TRBV7-2,many,TRBJ2-5,CASSLVLGTDTQYF,TGTGCCAGCAGCTTAGTCTTGGGTACGGATACCCAGTACTTC
13,NA,TRBV6-2/TRBV6-3,many,TRBJ2-4,CASSGHGVDIQYF,TGTGCCAGCAGCGGACATGGCGTGGACATTCAGTACTTC
14,TRBD1,TRBV7-2,few,TRBJ2-7,CASSPDRVPYEQYF,TGTGCCAGCAGCCCCGACAGGGTGCCCTACGAGCAGTACTTC
15,TRBD1,TRBV27,NA,TRBJ2-4,CASKADRVGKNIQYF,TGTGCCAGCAAAGCCGACAGGGTTGGCAAAAACATTCAGTACTTC
13,NA,TRBV6-4,NA,TRBJ2-7,CASSEGATYEQYF,TGTGCCAGCAGTGAGGGGGCCACCTACGAGCAGTACTTC
13,NA,TRBV12-3/TRBV12-4,few,TRBJ2-7,CASRNDGSYEQYF,TGTGCCAGCAGAAATGACGGTTCCTACGAGCAGTACTTC
15,NA,TRBV6-2/TRBV6-3,few,TRBJ2-7,CASSPGRIQPYEQYF,TGTGCCAGCAGTCCGGGACGGATACAGCCCTACGAGCAGTACTTC
17,TRBD1,TRBV3-1,once,TRBJ1-4,CASSQIESGTGDEKLFF,TGTGCCAGCAGCCAAATAGAGTCCGGGACAGGGGACGAAAAACTGTTTTTT
12,TRBD2,TRBV20-1,few,TRBJ2-3,CSATGGPDTQYF,TGCAGTGCAACGGGGGGGCCAGATACGCAGTATTTT
14,NA,TRBV12-3/TRBV12-4,few,TRBJ1-5,CASSSLGGHQPQHF,TGTGCCAGCAGTTCCCTGGGGGGCCATCAGCCCCAGCATTTT
15,TRBD1,TRBV20-1,many,TRBJ2-1,CSAPGTGVRYNEQFF,TGCAGTGCACCCGGGACAGGGGTAAGGTACAATGAGCAGTTCTTC
18,TRBD1,TRBV7-8,NA,TRBJ2-2,CASSLPADRGRDTGELFF,TGTGCCAGCAGCTTACCCGCAGACAGGGGTCGTGACACCGGGGAGCTGTTTTTT
15,NA,TRBV6-5,many,TRBJ2-2,CASSYSPGNTGELFF,TGTGCCAGCAGTTACTCCCCGGGGAACACCGGGGAGCTGTTTTTT
15,TRBD1,TRBV20-1,NA,TRBJ1-5,CSASNGQGSDQPQHF,TGCAGTGCTTCAAATGGACAGGGTAGCGATCAGCCCCAGCATTTT
12,NA,TRBV10-3,NA,TRBJ2-7,CAISSSSYEQYF,TGTGCCATCAGTTCAAGCTCCTACGAGCAGTACTTC